This TCR beta chain was documented in a study of T cells after yellow fever vaccination. Production of TCR cDNA was by 5'RACE template switching, which also added a universal primer site and UMIs. TCRdb independently ran MiXCR on the 5' RACE reads; one entry per CDR3 protein. The top ten hold 20% to 25% of the sample, which has about 340,000 distinct CDR3 sequences, under 5% seen once. With V trimmed by 4 bases and J by 7 bases, 12 bases remained unmatched. From germline, CDR1 is MGHRA and CDR2 YSYEKL. CDR3 length: 16 residues. Points from the study as a whole: Subsequent booster samples again held most clones from primary vaccination (96% CD4, about 86% CD8).

With respect to this clonotype: The antigen remains undetermined.

The J gene is TRBJ1-2, the V gene TRBV4-1, with TRBD1 matching 10 bases. The sequence was collected from a young man who received the YFV17D yellow fever vaccine. Specimen: PBMCs, collected 5 days after the yellow fever booster vaccination. The CDR3 here is CASSRNPGQGLVGYTF. For the CDR3, the DNA is TGCGCCAGCAGCCGTAATCCGGGACAGGGGTTGGTTGGCTACACCTTC.